This T cell receptor beta chain was identified during a study of CD4 T cells in relation to SARS-CoV-2 and coronaviruses. CD4+ T cells from unexposed donors were obtained before the COVID-19 pandemic (2011-2018). The cells were cultured for under twelve days before CD4+ T cells were isolated. CDR3 length equals 14 residues. Trimming removed 4 bases at V and 7 bases at J, with 14 bases between. Germline V gene data show CDR1 as ENHRY and CDR2 as SYGVKD. A note on this clone: The antigen is unknown.

Clones were read by immunoSEQ multiplex PCR, and TCRdb kept only the in-frame ones, dropping some. Of roughly 18,000 clones in the sample, 60% to 80% were seen once. The sample taken for sequencing was CD4+ T cells from PBMCs, cultured in vitro. The chain links TRBV10-3 to TRBJ2-1, with D perhaps matching TRBD1 or TRBD2 (5 bases each). This receptor was identified in a human donor in good health. DNA of the CDR3: TGTGCCATCAGTGTCGTCAGGGACCTGAATGAGCAGTTCTTC. Translation: CAISVVRDLNEQFF.